The clone carrying this TCR beta chain was found a few times. Its matching antigen is unknown. This entry is derived from a study of CD8 T cells in ankylosing spondylitis. CDR1 DFQATT and CDR2 SNEGSKA come from the germline V gene (reference sequence). V was shortened by 6 bases and J by 0 bases, with 18 bases between the two germline ends. The CDR3 has 17 amino acids. Study-wide results and limits: Earlier studies detected some motif variants in reactive arthritis synovial fluid and blood. Peripheral blood samples showed relatively rare disease-linked clones, and these clones were CD8+. As reported, disease-linked clones showed significant enrichment in matched ankylosing spondylitis synovial fluid.

TCRdb called the 5' RACE reads again in MiXCR, with one record for every CDR3 protein. This sample has roughly 130,000 distinct CDR3 sequences, with 7.5% to 9.5% found just once. Specimen: synovial fluid, either unsorted or a sorted T cell fraction (not recorded which). The V and J genes are TRBV20-1 and TRBJ1-6, with a weak D call TRBD1 (5 bases). The TCR was taken from a male donor with ankylosing spondylitis. CDR3 in amino acids: CSAQWWGSSSYNSPLHF. DNA of the CDR3: TGCAGTGCGCAGTGGTGGGGCTCGAGCTCCTATAATTCACCCCTCCACTTT.